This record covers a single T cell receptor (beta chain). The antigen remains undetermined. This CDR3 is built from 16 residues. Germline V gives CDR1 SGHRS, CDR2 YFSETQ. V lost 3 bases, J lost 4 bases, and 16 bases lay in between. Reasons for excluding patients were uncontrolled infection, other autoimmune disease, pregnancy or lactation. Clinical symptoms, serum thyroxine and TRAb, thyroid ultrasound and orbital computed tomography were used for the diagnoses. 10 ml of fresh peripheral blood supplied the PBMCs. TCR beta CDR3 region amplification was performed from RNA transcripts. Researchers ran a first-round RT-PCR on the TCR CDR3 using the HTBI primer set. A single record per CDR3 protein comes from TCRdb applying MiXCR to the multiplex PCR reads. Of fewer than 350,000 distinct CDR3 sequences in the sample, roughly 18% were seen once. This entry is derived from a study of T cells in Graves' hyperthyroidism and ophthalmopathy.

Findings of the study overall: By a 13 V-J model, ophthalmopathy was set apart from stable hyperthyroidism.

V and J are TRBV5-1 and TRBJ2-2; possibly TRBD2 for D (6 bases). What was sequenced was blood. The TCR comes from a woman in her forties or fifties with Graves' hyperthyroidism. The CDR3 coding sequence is TGCGCCAGCAGCTCAGCAGCGGGCCAAGTCACCGGGGAGCTGTTTTTT. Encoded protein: CASSSAAGQVTGELFF.